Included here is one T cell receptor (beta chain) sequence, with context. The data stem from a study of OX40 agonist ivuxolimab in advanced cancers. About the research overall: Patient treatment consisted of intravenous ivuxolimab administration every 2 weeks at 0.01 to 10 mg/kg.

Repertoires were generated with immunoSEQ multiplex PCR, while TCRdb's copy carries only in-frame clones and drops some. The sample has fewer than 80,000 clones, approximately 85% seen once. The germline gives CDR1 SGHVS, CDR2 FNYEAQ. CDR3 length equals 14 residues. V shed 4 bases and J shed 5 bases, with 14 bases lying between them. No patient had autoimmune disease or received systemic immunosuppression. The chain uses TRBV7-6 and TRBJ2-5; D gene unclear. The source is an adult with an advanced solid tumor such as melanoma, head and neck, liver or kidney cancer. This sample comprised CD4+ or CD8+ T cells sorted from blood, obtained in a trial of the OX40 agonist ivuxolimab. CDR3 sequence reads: CASSSPPRRETQYF. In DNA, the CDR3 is TGTGCCAGCAGCTCCCCCCCCCGGCGGGAGACCCAGTACTTC.